This T cell receptor beta chain appears in the sequencing data of a study of blood T cell repertoires in COVID-19. Study-level background: From T cells, B-cell-depleted T cells, or PBMCs came the material, which was cDNA or gDNA.

Authors' processing steps: Estimates of nucleated cell counts were drawn from the amplification of reference gene primers. Sequencing was performed with immunoSEQ multiplex PCR; in TCRdb, only in-frame clones are kept and a portion is missing. V and J calls and clone size are given by that table; D and trimming were obtained from the DNA. The data contain about 670,000 clones, about 87% of them singletons. The sequence was obtained from a woman aged 18-35 years with acute or convalescent COVID-19. The sequenced material came from peripheral blood.

This chain's CDR3 is CASSPEEGYGYTF. CDR3 bases: TGTGCCAGCTCACCGGAGGAAGGGTACGGCTACACCTTC. The chain carries TRBV18 and TRBJ1-2; no clear D gene. Germline CDR1 KGHSH, CDR2 LQKENI. The V end lost 3 bases, the J end lost 8 bases, and 13 bases lay between the germline ends. The CDR3 sequence is 13 residues long.